This is a list of T cell receptor beta chains from one sample in a study of shared clonotypes between healthy human individuals. The data were produced by immunoSEQ multiplex PCR, yet TCRdb's version contains in-frame clones alone and is incomplete. Of fewer than 850,000 clones in the sample, roughly 88% were seen once. Sample: memory CD8+ T cells from PBMCs. These receptors were obtained from a man aged 18 to 29 in good health. Some clones in this sample may be carry-over from other donors' samples. Both conserved end residues are trimmed from each CDR3. A D gene is named only where the DNA matches it firmly.

V: TRBV11-2
J: TRBJ2-7
D: TRBD2
CDR3: ASSLVPPLAGYEQY

V: TRBV28
J: TRBJ1-5
D: TRBD1
CDR3: ASSSTTGSSNQPQH

V: TRBV10-2
J: TRBJ1-1
D: .
CDR3: ASVEDRAPHTEAF

V: TRBV19
J: TRBJ1-1
D: .
CDR3: ASSMFFGVGTEAF

V: TRBV7-9
J: TRBJ2-7
D: .
CDR3: ASSFVSEQY

V: TRBV27
J: TRBJ2-5
D: .
CDR3: ASSLYWGAEAQETQY

V: TRBV7-9
J: TRBJ1-4
D: .
CDR3: ASRSGSPTEKLF

V: TRBV27
J: TRBJ2-1
D: .
CDR3: ASSFQLLQGNNEQF

V: TRBV9
J: TRBJ2-4
D: .
CDR3: ASSVDGKNIQY

V: TRBV21-1
J: TRBJ2-4
D: .
CDR3: ASSTNGDRTLAKNIQY

V: TRBV28
J: TRBJ1-4
D: TRBD1
CDR3: ASSDIDRGSEEKLF

V: TRBV9
J: TRBJ2-7
D: TRBD1
CDR3: ASRGRGPEQY

V: TRBV29-1
J: TRBJ2-1
D: .
CDR3: SVVGAASSYNEQF

V: TRBV28
J: TRBJ2-7
D: .
CDR3: ASSFPITLYEQY

V: TRBV29-1
J: TRBJ2-1
D: .
CDR3: SVDPSVTTTEQF

V: TRBV28
J: TRBJ2-7
D: .
CDR3: ASKGTYEQY

V: TRBV5-4
J: TRBJ2-3
D: .
CDR3: ASSFSRSSTDTQY

V: TRBV5-6
J: TRBJ1-1
D: .
CDR3: ASSLPDHTNTEAF

V: TRBV14
J: TRBJ2-7
D: .
CDR3: ASSQVRAGEQY

V: TRBV5-1
J: TRBJ2-7
D: .
CDR3: ASSETELYEQY

V: TRBV5-6
J: TRBJ2-1
D: TRBD2
CDR3: ASSLEGRVYYNEQF

V: TRBV15
J: TRBJ2-1
D: .
CDR3: ATSSPPRPLLAADEQF

V: TRBV11-2
J: TRBJ2-7
D: .
CDR3: ASSLDIWGYEQY

V: TRBV19
J: TRBJ2-2
D: .
CDR3: ASLQHDANTGELF

V: TRBV7-9
J: TRBJ1-2
D: .
CDR3: ASSLGVATRGYT

V: TRBV28
J: TRBJ1-1
D: .
CDR3: ASSLRWGENTEAF

V: TRBV11-2
J: TRBJ2-1
D: .
CDR3: ASSFDPSSYNEQF

V: TRBV13
J: TRBJ2-7
D: .
CDR3: ASSPGGGHEQY

V: TRBV7-8
J: TRBJ1-2
D: .
CDR3: ASSLVARGANYGYT

V: TRBV5-5
J: TRBJ1-1
D: TRBD1
CDR3: ASSGDRLTNTEAF

V: TRBV20-1
J: TRBJ2-1
D: .
CDR3: SAIGNEQF

V: TRBV19
J: TRBJ1-3
D: .
CDR3: ASSWGISGNTIY

V: TRBV2
J: TRBJ2-7
D: .
CDR3: ASSELGPLSYEQY

V: TRBV13
J: TRBJ1-1
D: TRBD1
CDR3: ASSLRTGGMNTEAF

V: TRBV28
J: TRBJ1-1
D: .
CDR3: ASSFRRDGNTEAF

V: TRBV5-1
J: TRBJ1-2
D: TRBD1
CDR3: ASSYKETGDDYGYT

V: TRBV29-1
J: TRBJ1-1
D: .
CDR3: SVWSGNTEAF

V: TRBV7-9
J: TRBJ2-4
D: TRBD1
CDR3: ASSGTVRLREAKNIQY

V: TRBV2
J: TRBJ1-3
D: TRBD1
CDR3: ASSWDRGHGNTIY

V: TRBV28
J: TRBJ2-1
D: .
CDR3: ASSLRPSSYNEQF

V: TRBV9
J: TRBJ1-2
D: .
CDR3: ASSEGGYGYT

V: TRBV7-9
J: TRBJ2-2
D: .
CDR3: AGPMRENTGELF

V: TRBV11-3
J: TRBJ2-2
D: .
CDR3: ASSLDGLIGGHTGELF

V: TRBV9
J: TRBJ2-7
D: .
CDR3: ASSVGASSYEQY

V: TRBV6-5
J: TRBJ2-1
D: .
CDR3: ASRRTEQF

V: TRBV5-1
J: TRBJ2-7
D: TRBD1
CDR3: ASSFEGQGVNEQY

V: TRBV6-5
J: TRBJ2-5
D: TRBD2
CDR3: ASTPTSRQETQY

V: TRBV29-1
J: TRBJ2-5
D: .
CDR3: SALGQYQETQY

V: TRBV5-1
J: TRBJ2-1
D: .
CDR3: ASSLIGGSSYNEQF

V: TRBV5-1
J: TRBJ2-7
D: .
CDR3: ASSGSYEQY

V: TRBV13
J: TRBJ1-2
D: .
CDR3: ASSPSPQGFDYGYT

V: TRBV19
J: TRBJ1-5
D: TRBD1
CDR3: ASGDRDRQPQH

V: TRBV7-9
J: TRBJ2-2
D: .
CDR3: ASSLRTDNTGELF

V: TRBV6-5
J: TRBJ2-1
D: .
CDR3: ASSLVQDRYNEQF

V: TRBV6-5
J: TRBJ2-7
D: .
CDR3: ASSYSITYEQY

V: TRBV19
J: TRBJ1-2
D: .
CDR3: ASSIGRRVNYGYT

V: TRBV25-1
J: TRBJ2-2
D: .
CDR3: ASSEYIRGGLNTGELF

V: TRBV10-2
J: TRBJ2-1
D: .
CDR3: ASSENWGSSYNEQF